The 2 T cell receptor beta chains listed next were all sequenced from one sample in a study of control samples from healthy donors and cancer patients. Only in-frame clones appear in the TCRdb table, and some are missing; sequencing was by immunoSEQ multiplex PCR. Seen here are some 150,000 clones, roughly 95% observed once, and the top ten hold just over 1%. Sample: blood. The receptors stem from a woman younger than 45 in good health.

V gene TRBV18 combines with J gene TRBJ2-3, with TRBD1 as a possible D gene (5 bases). The CDR3 has 13 amino acids. The germline V and J ends were trimmed by 6 bases and 5 bases, with 12 bases remaining between them. Germline CDR1 is KGHSH and CDR2 is LQKENI. CDR3 nucleotide sequence: TGTGCCAGCTCTAGGGGCGAATTAGATACGCAGTATTTT. Its translation is CASSRGELDTQYF.

V usage is TRBV2 and J usage is TRBJ2-7; 7 bases map to TRBD2. The CDR3 runs 15 residues. The germline gives CDR1 SNHLY, CDR2 FYNNEI. Unmatched junction bases numbered 7, after V lost 4 bases and J lost 1 base. CDR3 nucleotide sequence: TGTGCCAGCAGTGTTGCGGGAGCAGGGTCCTACGAGCAGTACTTC. Its translation is CASSVAGAGSYEQYF.